The 20 T cell receptor beta chains given below trace back to one sample, sequenced in a study of blood T cell repertoires in COVID-19. The assay was immunoSEQ multiplex PCR, and TCRdb's table has in-frame clones only and misses some. The sample shows roughly 190,000 clones, less than 80% of them seen only once. Sequencing was performed on peripheral blood. These receptors were obtained from a woman in her forties or fifties with acute or convalescent COVID-19.

The chain carries TRBV5-1 and TRBJ2-7, with a possible D match to TRBD1 (5 bases). The CDR3 is 13 residues long. Trimming stripped 5 bases from V and 3 bases from J, with 12 bases between. Germline V gene data show CDR1 as SGHRS and CDR2 as YFSETQ. This CDR3 reads CASRGVDIYEQYF. The CDR3, as DNA: TGCGCCAGCAGAGGGGTCGACATCTACGAGCAGTACTTC.

CDR3 residues: CASSPAGDTEAFF. The CDR3 DNA reads as TGTGCCAGCAGTCCCGCCGGGGACACTGAAGCTTTCTTT. The chain uses TRBV6-5 and TRBJ1-1, with no clear D. The CDR3 length is 13 residues. In germline, CDR1 is MNHEY, CDR2 SVGAGI. V dropped 5 bases and J dropped 3 bases, with 10 bases sitting between them.

V usage is TRBV3-1 (or the pseudogene TRBV3-2) and J usage is TRBJ2-2, with D possibly being TRBD2 (7 bases). Per the germline V gene, CDR1 is LGHDT and CDR2 is YNNKEL (reference sequence). The CDR3 has 16 residues. Trimming stripped 9 bases from V and 1 base from J, with 18 bases between. CDR3 bases: TGTGCCAGAAACCCCCGAGGGGGGGTGAACACCGGGGAGCTGTTTTTT. As protein: CARNPRGGVNTGELFF.

The chain combines TRBV19 with TRBJ1-5; D is possibly TRBD1 (5 bases). V was shortened by 5 bases and J by 0 bases, with 8 bases between the two germline ends. The CDR3 extends over 14 amino acids. CDR1 LNHDA and CDR2 SQIVND come from the germline V gene (reference sequence). The CDR3 region is CASSPGYSNQPQHF. The CDR3, as DNA: TGTGCCAGTAGTCCAGGGTATAGCAATCAGCCCCAGCATTTT. Full variable domain (outside the CDR3, taken from reference TRBV19 and TRBJ1-5): DGGITQSPKYLFRKEGQNVTLSCEQNLNHDAMYWYRQDPGQGLRLIYYSQIVNDFQKGDIAEGYSVSREKKESFPLTVTSAQKNPTAFYLCASSPGYSNQPQHFGDGTRLSIL.

This clone has only a few counts. The J gene is TRBJ1-1, the V gene TRBV18, with a weak D call TRBD1 (6 bases). With 3 bases removed from V and 1 base from J, the gap between germline ends came to 12 bases. The V gene's germline CDR1 is KGHSH and CDR2 LQKENI. The CDR3 runs to 15 residues. Here the CDR3 DNA reads TGTGCCAGCTCACCGACCCAGGGGACGAACACTGAAGCTTTCTTT. Protein sequence: CASSPTQGTNTEAFF.

This clone was counted between two and nine times. This chain links TRBV18 with TRBJ1-1; 8 bases are shared with TRBD1. This CDR3 spans 14 amino acids. V trimming: 5 bases; J trimming: 3 bases; junction bases outside the gene matches: 5. Germline CDR1 is KGHSH and CDR2 is LQKENI. The CDR3 is CASSFRGQDTEAFF. The CDR3 DNA reads as TGTGCCAGCTCATTCAGGGGGCAGGACACTGAAGCTTTCTTT.

CDR3 DNA sequence: TGCGCCAGCAGGATCGCCGGGACAGACAATTACGAGCAGTACTTC. Protein: CASRIAGTDNYEQYF. The chain employs TRBV5-1 and TRBJ2-7, with 7 bases matching TRBD1. This CDR3 is built from 15 residues. After removal of 5 bases from V and 4 bases from J, the junction contained 12 bases not matched to a gene. Per germline, CDR1 SGHRS and CDR2 YFSETQ.

The V and J genes are TRBV24-1 and TRBJ2-7, with D possibly matching TRBD2 (5 bases). The germline gives CDR1 KGHDR, CDR2 SFDVKD. CDR3 length: 15 residues. V was trimmed by 3 bases and J by 3 bases, leaving 14 bases between them. The CDR3 sequence is CATSDSREALYEQYF. CDR3 coding DNA: TGTGCCACCAGTGATAGCCGGGAAGCCCTCTACGAGCAGTACTTC.

CDR3 loop: CASSLGSGGRAYEQYF. CDR3 in DNA: TGTGCCAGCAGCTTGGGTAGCGGGGGCCGTGCCTACGAGCAGTACTTC. The J gene is TRBJ2-7, the V gene TRBV5-6; TRBD2 matches at 9 bases. Trimming removed 0 bases from V and 2 bases from J; junction bases left unmatched: 6. The germline CDR1 and CDR2 sequences are SGHDT and YYEEEE. The CDR3 totals 16 residues.

The sample holds one count of this clone. The junction does not match germline at one end; this may be a read error. This chain links TRBV6-6 with TRBJ1-4; no firm D call. The CDR3 sequence is 14 residues long. CDR1 and CDR2 from the germline V gene are MNHNY and SVGAGI (reference sequence). The CDR3 spells CASSLPTTNGKLFF. CDR3 coding DNA: TGTGCCAGCAGCCTCCCCACTACCAATGGAAAACTGTTTTTT.

The chain recombines TRBV27 with TRBJ1-4; the D gene is possibly TRBD1 (5 bases). V gave up 4 bases and J gave up 6 bases, with 12 bases separating them. The CDR3 contains 14 residues. The germline gives CDR1 MNHEY, CDR2 SMNVEV (reference sequence). The CDR3: CASSSGGADEKLFF. The CDR3 nucleotides read TGTGCCAGCAGTTCAGGTGGGGCGGATGAAAAACTGTTTTTT.

This clone is a singleton in its sample. The V gene is TRBV6-2 or TRBV6-3, the J gene TRBJ1-5, with a tentative D call TRBD1 (6 bases). The CDR3 covers 16 residues. The germline V gene has CDR1 MNHEY and CDR2 SVGEGT. V dropped 5 bases and J dropped 0 bases, with 14 bases sitting between them. CDR3 in DNA: TGTGCCAGCAGTCAATTAACAGGGTATAGCAATCAGCCCCAGCATTTT. Translation: CASSQLTGYSNQPQHF.

V usage is TRBV5-5 and J usage is TRBJ1-2; 7 nucleotides line up with TRBD1. The CDR3 extends over 16 amino acids. J was trimmed by 0 bases and V by 4 bases; bases with no gene match: 9. Looked up from germline, CDR1 is SGHKS and CDR2 is YYEKEE (reference sequence). CDR3 DNA sequence: TGTGCCAGCAGCATCGGGACAGACCTTACTAACTATGGCTACACCTTC. Residues: CASSIGTDLTNYGYTF.

The rearrangement uses TRBV18 and TRBJ1-2; D is possibly TRBD1 (6 bases). In germline, CDR1 is KGHSH, CDR2 LQKENI. The V end lost 6 bases, the J end lost 2 bases, and 16 bases lay between the germline ends. CDR3 size: 15 residues. Written as DNA, the CDR3 is TGTGCCAGCTCGCGCGGCAGGGGAGAGAACTATGGCTACACCTTC. Its protein product is CASSRGRGENYGYTF.

The CDR3 is CASSSSDRRLYYGYTF. CDR3 sequence (DNA): TGTGCCAGTAGTTCGTCGGACAGGAGACTTTACTATGGCTACACCTTC. This chain joins TRBV19 and TRBJ1-2; TRBD1 matches 7 bases. Germline CDR1 is LNHDA and CDR2 is SQIVND (reference sequence). The CDR3 loop spans 16 amino acids. V gave up 5 bases and J gave up 3 bases; unmatched junction bases: 12. Based on the CDR3 plus reference TRBV19 and TRBJ1-2, the full variable domain is DGGITQSPKYLFRKEGQNVTLSCEQNLNHDAMYWYRQDPGQGLRLIYYSQIVNDFQKGDIAEGYSVSREKKESFPLTVTSAQKNPTAFYLCASSSSDRRLYYGYTFGSGTRLTVV.

The DNA for the CDR3 is TGCGCCAGCAGCCAAGATGAATTGAGGAGCACAGATACGCAGTATTTT. This gives the protein CASSQDELRSTDTQYF. This rearrangement joins TRBV4-1 to TRBJ2-3; D unresolved. The CDR3 extends over 16 amino acids. V lost 0 bases to trimming and J lost 0 bases, with 10 bases between them. Germline-derived CDR1 and CDR2 are MGHRA and YSYEKL.

The chain is built from TRBV9 and TRBJ1-2, with D unclear. This CDR3 has 14 amino acids. Trimming stripped 3 bases from V and 2 bases from J, with 11 bases between. The germline CDR1 and CDR2 sequences are SGDLS and YYNGEE. For the CDR3, the DNA is TGTGCCAGCAGCGCCCGGGGTAGAAACTATGGCTACACCTTC. Protein: CASSARGRNYGYTF.

The rearrangement links TRBV27 to TRBJ2-7, with D perhaps matching TRBD1 (5 bases). The CDR3 runs 14 residues. V lost 5 bases and J lost 3, with 14 bases in between. Germline V gene lookup returns CDR1 MNHEY and CDR2 SMNVEV (reference sequence). CDR3 bases: TGTGCCAGCAGTAACCTAGGGGATTTCTACGAGCAGTACTTC. Encoded protein: CASSNLGDFYEQYF.

This clone was observed a single time. The V and J genes are TRBV5-6 and TRBJ1-6; 8 positions agree with TRBD1. V lost 2 bases to trimming and J lost 8 bases; unmatched junction nucleotides: 9. CDR3 length: 16 residues. CDR1 and CDR2 (germline): SGHDT, YYEEEE. The DNA of the CDR3 is TGTGCCAGCAGCTTATGGGTCAGGGGGCGCGATTCACCCCTCCACTTT. Protein sequence: CASSLWVRGRDSPLHF.

The chain combines TRBV6-5 with TRBJ1-1; D is possibly TRBD1 (5 bases). The CDR3 is 14 residues long. CDR1 and CDR2 from the germline V gene are MNHEY and SVGAGI. V was pared by 6 bases and J by 0 bases, with 11 bases between. The CDR3 region is CASRLDNMNTEAFF. DNA for the CDR3: TGTGCCAGCAGACTGGACAACATGAACACTGAAGCTTTCTTT.